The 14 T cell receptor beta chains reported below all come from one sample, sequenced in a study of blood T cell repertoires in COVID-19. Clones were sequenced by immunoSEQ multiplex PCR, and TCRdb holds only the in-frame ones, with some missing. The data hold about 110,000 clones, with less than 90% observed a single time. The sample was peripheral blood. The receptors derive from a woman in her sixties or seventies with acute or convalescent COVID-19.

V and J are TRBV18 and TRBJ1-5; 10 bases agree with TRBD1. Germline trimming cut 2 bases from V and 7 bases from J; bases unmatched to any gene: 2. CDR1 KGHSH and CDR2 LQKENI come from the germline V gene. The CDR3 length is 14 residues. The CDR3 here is CASSPGTGAQPQHF. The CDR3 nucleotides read TGTGCCAGCTCACCAGGGACAGGGGCCCAGCCCCAGCATTTT.

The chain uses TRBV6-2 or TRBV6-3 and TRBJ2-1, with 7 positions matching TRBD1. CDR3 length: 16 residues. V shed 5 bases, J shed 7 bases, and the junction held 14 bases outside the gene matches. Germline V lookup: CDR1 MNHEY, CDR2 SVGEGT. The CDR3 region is CASSDPQGISLNEQFF. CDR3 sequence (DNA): TGTGCCAGCAGTGATCCACAGGGGATATCACTGAATGAGCAGTTCTTC.

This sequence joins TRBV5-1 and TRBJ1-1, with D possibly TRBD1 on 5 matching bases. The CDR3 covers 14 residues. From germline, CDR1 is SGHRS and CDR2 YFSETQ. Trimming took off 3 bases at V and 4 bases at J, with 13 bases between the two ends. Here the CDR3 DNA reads TGCGCCAGCAGCTGGGGGGAATTTGTCACTGAAGCTTTCTTT. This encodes CASSWGEFVTEAFF. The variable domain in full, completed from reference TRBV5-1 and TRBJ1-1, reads KAGVTQTPRYLIKTRGQQVTLSCSPISGHRSVSWYQQTPGQGLQFLFEYFSETQRNKGNFPGRFSGRQFSNSRSEMNVSTLELGDSALYLCASSWGEFVTEAFFGQGTRLTVV.

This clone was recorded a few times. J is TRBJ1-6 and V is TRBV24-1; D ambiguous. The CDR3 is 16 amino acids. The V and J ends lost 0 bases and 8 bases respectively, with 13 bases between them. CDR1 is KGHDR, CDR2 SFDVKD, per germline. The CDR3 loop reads CATSDLIAERDSPLHF. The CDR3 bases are TGTGCCACCAGTGATTTGATAGCTGAGAGGGATTCACCCCTCCACTTT.

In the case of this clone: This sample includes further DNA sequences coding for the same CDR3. CDR3 region: CATSRDRVGEQYF. The CDR3 DNA sequence: TGTGCCACCAGCAGAGATCGGGTTGGCGAGCAGTACTTC. The rearrangement links TRBV15 to TRBJ2-7; D not certain. The CDR3 is made up of 13 amino acids. CDR1 is LNHNV, CDR2 YYDKDF, per germline (reference sequence). The V and J ends lost 0 bases and 6 bases respectively, with 9 bases between them.

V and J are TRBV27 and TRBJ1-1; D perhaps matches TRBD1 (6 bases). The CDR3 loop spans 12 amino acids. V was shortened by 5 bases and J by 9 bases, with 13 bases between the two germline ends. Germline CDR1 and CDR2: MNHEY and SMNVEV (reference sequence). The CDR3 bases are TGTGCCAGCAGTCGAACCCAGGGGAAAGCTTTCTTT. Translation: CASSRTQGKAFF.

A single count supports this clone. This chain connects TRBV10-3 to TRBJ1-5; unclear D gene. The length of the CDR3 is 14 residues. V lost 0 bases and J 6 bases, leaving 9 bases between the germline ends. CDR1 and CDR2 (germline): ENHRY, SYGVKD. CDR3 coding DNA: TGTGCCATCAGTGAGTCGAATGTCGGTCAGCCCCAGCATTTT. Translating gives CAISESNVGQPQHF.

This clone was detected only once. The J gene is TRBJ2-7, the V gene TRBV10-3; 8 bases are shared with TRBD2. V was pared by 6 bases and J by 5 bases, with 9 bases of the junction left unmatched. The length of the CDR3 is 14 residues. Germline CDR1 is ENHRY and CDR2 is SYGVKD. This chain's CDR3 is CAIRHQSGRNEQYF. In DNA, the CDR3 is TGTGCCATCAGGCACCAAAGCGGGAGAAACGAGCAGTACTTC.

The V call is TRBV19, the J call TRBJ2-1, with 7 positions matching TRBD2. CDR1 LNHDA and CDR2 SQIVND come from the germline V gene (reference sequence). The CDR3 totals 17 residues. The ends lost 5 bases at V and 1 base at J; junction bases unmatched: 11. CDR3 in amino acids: CASSGLELMRSYNEQFF. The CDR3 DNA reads TGTGCCAGTAGTGGACTAGAATTGATGCGGTCCTACAATGAGCAGTTCTTC.

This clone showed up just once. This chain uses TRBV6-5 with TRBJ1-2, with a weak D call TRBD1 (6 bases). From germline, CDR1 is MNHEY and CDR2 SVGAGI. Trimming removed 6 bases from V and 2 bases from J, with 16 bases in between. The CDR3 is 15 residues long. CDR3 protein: CASRTWGPVNYGYTF. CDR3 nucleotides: TGTGCCAGCAGAACGTGGGGGCCCGTAAACTATGGCTACACCTTC.

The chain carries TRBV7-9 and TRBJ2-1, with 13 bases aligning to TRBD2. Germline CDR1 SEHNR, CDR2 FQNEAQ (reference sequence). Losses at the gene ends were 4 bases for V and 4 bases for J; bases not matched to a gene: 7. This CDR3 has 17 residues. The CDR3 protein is CASSSKGLAGPYNEQFF. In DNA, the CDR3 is TGTGCCAGCAGCTCAAAGGGACTAGCGGGGCCTTACAATGAGCAGTTCTTC.

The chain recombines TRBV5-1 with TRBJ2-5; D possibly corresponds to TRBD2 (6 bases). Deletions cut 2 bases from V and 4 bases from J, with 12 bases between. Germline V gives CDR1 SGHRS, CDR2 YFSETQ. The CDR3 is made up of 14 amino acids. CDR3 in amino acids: CASSLIGGRETQYF. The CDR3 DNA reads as TGCGCCAGCAGCTTAATCGGGGGTAGAGAGACCCAGTACTTC.

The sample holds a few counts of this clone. CDR3 in DNA: TGCGCCAGCAGTGTGAGCCAGGGGTATGGCTACACCTTC. Encoded protein: CASSVSQGYGYTF. The V gene is TRBV5-1, the J gene TRBJ1-2; TRBD1 is a possible D gene (6 bases). V was clipped by 5 bases and J by 5 bases, with 13 bases between them. The CDR3 length is 13 residues. Germline CDR1 and CDR2: SGHRS and YFSETQ. Full variable domain (remainder filled in from reference TRBV5-1 and TRBJ1-2): KAGVTQTPRYLIKTRGQQVTLSCSPISGHRSVSWYQQTPGQGLQFLFEYFSETQRNKGNFPGRFSGRQFSNSRSEMNVSTLELGDSALYLCASSVSQGYGYTFGSGTRLTVV.

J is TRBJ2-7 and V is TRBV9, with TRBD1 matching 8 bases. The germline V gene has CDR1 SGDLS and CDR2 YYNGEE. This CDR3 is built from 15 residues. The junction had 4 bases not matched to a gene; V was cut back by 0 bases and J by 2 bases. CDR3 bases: TGTGCCAGCAGCGTAGGGCAGGGGGCCGCCTACGAGCAGTACTTC. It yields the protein CASSVGQGAAYEQYF.